One sample yielded the 15 T cell receptor beta chains listed below, sequenced in a study of T cell clonotyping in hematopoietic cell transplantation. Libraries were prepared by immunoSEQ multiplex PCR; TCRdb keeps only in-frame clonotypes and omits some of them. The sample comprises 850 to 1,300 clones, around 92% of which are singletons, and 3.8% rests with the top ten. Here the sequenced sample was PBMCs, taken 180 days after allogeneic stem cell transplant. Receptors originate from a male patient aged 45-60 years who had an allogeneic stem cell transplant from a related donor, so T cells may come from the graft donor. Some clones in this sample may be carry-over from other donors' samples.

This clone was detected once. The chain couples TRBV6-5 to TRBJ1-1; D gene ambiguous. CDR3 length equals 13 residues. The V gene lost 6 bases and the J gene lost 5 bases, with 13 bases spanning the gap. Germline V gene lookup returns CDR1 MNHEY and CDR2 SVGAGI. The CDR3, as DNA: TGTGCCAGCAGCCTTGCCTTAGGGACTGAAGCTTTCTTT. This encodes CASSLALGTEAFF.

As DNA, the CDR3 is TGTGCCAGCAACAAAAGGGGGAACACTGAAGCTTTCTTT. Protein: CASNKRGNTEAFF. The gene calls are TRBV6-1 and TRBJ1-1, with D possibly being TRBD1 (5 bases). The CDR3 has 13 amino acids. V dropped 7 bases and J dropped 1 base, with 10 bases sitting between them. CDR1 is MNHNS and CDR2 is SASEGT in the germline V gene.

The chain has TRBV7-2 and TRBJ1-5; no definite D call. The CDR3 consists of 14 residues. Germline CDR1 reads SGHTA; CDR2 reads FQGNSA. The V end lost 10 bases, the J end lost 6 bases, and 19 bases lay between the germline ends. The CDR3 DNA is TGTGCCACGGCAGTTAACGCGCGCGGTCAGCCCCAGCATTTT. This codes for CATAVNARGQPQHF.

V and J are TRBV9 and TRBJ2-2; TRBD2 agrees at 12 bases. CDR1 and CDR2 (germline): SGDLS, YYNGEE. Germline trimming cut 0 bases from V and 5 bases from J; bases unmatched to any gene: 5. This CDR3 is 17 amino acids long. CDR3 coding DNA: TGTGCCAGCAGCGTAGCTAGCGGGAGGGCATCGACCGGGGAGCTGTTTTTT. The encoded protein is CASSVASGRASTGELFF. Looking up the rest from reference TRBV9 and TRBJ2-2 gives the full variable domain: DSGVTQTPKHLITATGQRVTLRCSPRSGDLSVYWYQQSLDQGLQFLIQYYNGEERAKGNILERFSAQQFPDLHSELNLSSLELGDSALYFCASSVASGRASTGELFFGEGSRLTVL.

The chain couples TRBV7-6 to TRBJ1-5, with unresolved D. The V gene lost 0 bases and the J gene lost 6 bases, with 6 bases spanning the gap. The CDR3 is made up of 13 amino acids. Germline-derived CDR1 and CDR2 are SGHVS and FNYEAQ. The CDR3 protein is CASSLAIGQPQHF. The CDR3 region has the DNA TGTGCCAGCAGCTTAGCGATTGGTCAGCCCCAGCATTTT.

The chain links TRBV11-1 to TRBJ2-3; 8 nucleotides match TRBD2. The CDR3 covers 15 residues. Germline V CDR1 and CDR2: SGHAT, FQDESV (reference sequence). Germline trimming cut 4 bases from V and 2 bases from J; bases unmatched to any gene: 5. Here the CDR3 reads CASSSREGYTDTQYF. In nucleotides, the CDR3 is TGTGCCAGCAGCTCCCGGGAGGGATACACAGATACGCAGTATTTT.

This clone was recorded only once. This chain joins TRBV7-9 and TRBJ1-1; the match to TRBD1 covers 7 bases. The V segment lost 1 base and the J segment 0 bases; nucleotides outside the gene matches: 2. The V gene's germline CDR1 is SEHNR and CDR2 FQNEAQ (reference sequence). This CDR3 is 15 amino acids long. The CDR3 region has the DNA TGTGCCAGCAGCTTAGAGGGGGCGATGAACACTGAAGCTTTCTTT. Its translation: CASSLEGAMNTEAFF.

The chain combines TRBV2 with TRBJ1-5; D remains unclear. Germline values: CDR1 SNHLY, CDR2 FYNNEI. V was clipped by 4 bases and J by 0 bases, with 7 bases between them. CDR3 size: 14 residues. The CDR3 reads CASSGQNSNQPQHF. The CDR3 DNA sequence: TGTGCCAGCAGTGGTCAGAATAGCAATCAGCCCCAGCATTTT. Filled out from reference TRBV2 and TRBJ1-5, the complete variable domain reads EPEVTQTPSHQVTQMGQEVILRCVPISNHLYFYWYRQILGQKVEFLVSFYNNEISEKSEIFDDQFSVERPDGSNFTLKIRSTKLEDSAMYFCASSGQNSNQPQHFGDGTRLSIL.

The chain recombines TRBV6-1 with TRBJ1-2, with 9 bases matching TRBD1. The CDR3 spans 16 residues. With V trimmed by 0 bases and J by 4 bases, 6 bases remained unmatched. CDR1 is MNHNS, CDR2 SASEGT, per germline. CDR3: CASSEATGQGFYGYTF. CDR3 sequence (DNA): TGTGCCAGCAGTGAAGCCACGGGACAGGGCTTCTATGGCTACACCTTC.

The J gene is TRBJ2-7, the V gene TRBV5-1, with D maybe TRBD2 (5 bases). Germline values: CDR1 SGHRS, CDR2 YFSETQ. The CDR3 length is 15 residues. Trimming pared 0 bases from V and 2 bases from J, leaving 12 bases between. CDR3 residues: CASSLAGSPPYEQYF. The CDR3 DNA reads TGCGCCAGCAGCTTGGCGGGGTCCCCTCCCTACGAGCAGTACTTC.

The rearrangement links TRBV28 to TRBJ2-7; D unresolved. The V end lost 3 bases, the J end lost 7 bases, and 4 bases lay between the germline ends. Germline CDR1 is MDHEN and CDR2 is SYDVKM. This CDR3 is 10 amino acids long. The CDR3 DNA follows: TGTGCCAGCAGTTTCGAGGAGCAGTACTTC. The encoded protein is CASSFEEQYF.

The table lists this clone with a count of one. V usage is TRBV2 and J usage is TRBJ1-1, with D unclear. CDR1 is SNHLY and CDR2 is FYNNEI in the germline V gene. V was trimmed by 4 bases and J by 1 base, leaving 7 bases between them. The CDR3 has 13 residues. CDR3 sequence reads: CASSGRQNTEAFF. In DNA, the CDR3 is TGTGCCAGCAGTGGACGGCAGAACACTGAAGCTTTCTTT. Variable domain in full (rest from reference TRBV2 and TRBJ1-1): EPEVTQTPSHQVTQMGQEVILRCVPISNHLYFYWYRQILGQKVEFLVSFYNNEISEKSEIFDDQFSVERPDGSNFTLKIRSTKLEDSAMYFCASSGRQNTEAFFGQGTRLTVV.

The table lists this clone with a count of one. The V gene is TRBV5-6, the J gene TRBJ2-7, with no clear D. Trimming stripped 2 bases from V and 5 bases from J, with 14 bases between. CDR1 is SGHDT, CDR2 YYEEEE, per germline. The CDR3 contains 14 residues. Written as DNA, the CDR3 is TGTGCCAGCAGCTTATTGACCCAGCCCCACGAGCAGTACTTC. Amino acids: CASSLLTQPHEQYF.

The chain carries TRBV11-2 and TRBJ1-2; D may be TRBD1 (5 bases). The germline V and J ends were trimmed by 1 base and 8 bases, with 14 bases remaining between them. This CDR3 has 14 amino acids. The V gene's germline CDR1 is SGHAT and CDR2 FQNNGV. The CDR3 nucleotides read TGTGCCAGCAGCTTAGTTAAGGGGCTTTACGGCTACACCTTC. Translation gives CASSLVKGLYGYTF.

The chain combines TRBV30 with TRBJ2-5; 7 bases map to TRBD2. V was pared by 2 bases and J by 5 bases, with 8 bases of the junction left unmatched. There are 14 residues in the CDR3. Germline CDR1 is GTSNPN and CDR2 is SVGIG (reference sequence). CDR3 loop: CAWSIGGRSETQYF. CDR3 in DNA: TGTGCCTGGAGTATCGGCGGGAGAAGTGAGACCCAGTACTTC.